The clone carrying this TCR beta chain was seen a handful of times. In the original processing: Scientists estimated how many nucleated cells there were by amplifying reference gene primers. The protocol was immunoSEQ multiplex PCR, while the TCRdb copy is restricted to in-frame clones and leaves out a portion. The DNA was the basis for D and trimming; V, J and clone size are from that table. The profile shows around 140,000 clones, under 90% of them singletons. This entry comes from a study of blood T cell repertoires in COVID-19. Overall study: Whether acute or convalescent, the COVID-19 samples came from the United States, Italy and Spain. T cells, B-cell-depleted T cells, or PBMCs supplied cDNA or gDNA.

Trimming pared 3 bases from V and 6 bases from J, leaving 11 bases between. Germline V gives CDR1 LNHDA, CDR2 SQIVND (reference sequence). CDR3 length: 13 amino acids. The chain joins TRBV19 to TRBJ1-1, with no clear D. The sample was peripheral blood. The receptor was derived from an older woman with active or convalescent COVID-19. The CDR3, as DNA: TGTGCCAGTAGTATCGGCTGGGGAGCTGAAGCTTTCTTT. Its translation is CASSIGWGAEAFF.